Listed below are T cell receptor beta chains from one sample, sequenced in a study of cytomegalovirus exposure and HLA in healthy donors. TCRdb keeps only in-frame clones here, not all; method: immunoSEQ multiplex PCR. The profile covers fewer than 250,000 clones, with roughly 79% appearing a single time and around 2% taken by the ten largest. Sequenced: PBMCs. These TCRs come from a man between 18 and 29 years old in good health and CMV-seronegative. Both conserved end residues are part of each CDR3. Fields, in order: V gene, clone size, D gene, J gene, CDR3 protein, CDR3 DNA. The D gene is left open where the match is weak. A row's size may be missing; if present it is once, few, many or a size class.

v_gene: TRBV4-3
abundance: -
d_gene: -
j_gene: TRBJ2-5
CDR3aa: CASSQSGGAETQYF
CDR3nt: TGCGCCAGCAGCCAATCGGGTGGGGCAGAGACCCAGTACTTC

v_gene: TRBV11-2
abundance: -
d_gene: -
j_gene: TRBJ2-7
CDR3aa: CASSFGTSYEQYF
CDR3nt: TGTGCCAGCAGCTTTGGGACATCTTACGAGCAGTACTTC

v_gene: TRBV2
abundance: -
d_gene: -
j_gene: TRBJ1-1
CDR3aa: CASTAGMNTEAFF
CDR3nt: TGTGCCAGCACTGCAGGGATGAACACTGAAGCTTTCTTT

v_gene: TRBV5-1
abundance: -
d_gene: TRBD1
j_gene: TRBJ2-2
CDR3aa: CASSMRPGTGVTGELFF
CDR3nt: TGCGCCAGCAGCATGCGACCCGGGACAGGGGTTACCGGGGAGCTGTTTTTT

v_gene: TRBV4-3
abundance: -
d_gene: -
j_gene: TRBJ1-1
CDR3aa: CASSQEWSTEAFF
CDR3nt: TGCGCCAGCAGCCAAGAATGGAGCACTGAAGCTTTCTTT

v_gene: TRBV7-9
abundance: -
d_gene: TRBD1
j_gene: TRBJ2-5
CDR3aa: CASSFDRTGGETQYF
CDR3nt: TGTGCCAGCAGCTTCGACAGGACAGGGGGAGAGACCCAGTACTTC

v_gene: TRBV5-1
abundance: once
d_gene: -
j_gene: TRBJ2-2
CDR3aa: CASSSTSDGELFF
CDR3nt: TGCGCCAGCAGCTCGACTAGTGACGGGGAGCTGTTTTTT

v_gene: TRBV30
abundance: few
d_gene: TRBD2
j_gene: TRBJ2-5
CDR3aa: CAWAPKRGGRETQYF
CDR3nt: TGTGCCTGGGCTCCCAAGCGGGGGGGTAGGGAGACCCAGTACTTC

v_gene: TRBV2
abundance: few
d_gene: -
j_gene: TRBJ2-1
CDR3aa: CASSESGNEQFF
CDR3nt: TGTGCCAGCAGTGAATCGGGGAATGAGCAGTTCTTC

v_gene: TRBV7-2
abundance: -
d_gene: -
j_gene: TRBJ2-7
CDR3aa: CASSPSGDSLYEQYF
CDR3nt: TGTGCCAGCAGCCCTAGTGGGGACTCCCTCTACGAGCAGTACTTC

v_gene: TRBV19
abundance: -
d_gene: -
j_gene: TRBJ2-1
CDR3aa: CASSIGSFDEQFF
CDR3nt: TGTGCCAGTAGTATAGGCAGTTTCGATGAGCAGTTCTTC

v_gene: TRBV5-1
abundance: -
d_gene: -
j_gene: TRBJ2-7
CDR3aa: CASSLTGLFEQYF
CDR3nt: TGCGCCAGCAGCTTAACAGGGTTGTTCGAGCAGTACTTC

v_gene: TRBV19
abundance: -
d_gene: -
j_gene: TRBJ1-4
CDR3aa: CASSITGSAGGEKLFF
CDR3nt: TGTGCCAGTAGTATTACAGGGAGCGCCGGTGGTGAAAAACTGTTTTTT

v_gene: TRBV7-2
abundance: -
d_gene: -
j_gene: TRBJ2-3
CDR3aa: CASSPRKTDTQYF
CDR3nt: TGTGCCAGCAGCCCCCGTAAAACAGATACGCAGTATTTT

v_gene: TRBV29-1
abundance: -
d_gene: TRBD2
j_gene: TRBJ2-3
CDR3aa: CSVAGTSGGTDTQYF
CDR3nt: TGCAGCGTTGCAGGGACTAGCGGGGGCACAGATACGCAGTATTTT

v_gene: TRBV5-4
abundance: -
d_gene: -
j_gene: TRBJ2-2
CDR3aa: CASTPGGTGELFF
CDR3nt: TGTGCCAGCACCCCCGGAGGCACCGGGGAGCTGTTTTTT

v_gene: TRBV5-1
abundance: once
d_gene: -
j_gene: TRBJ2-3
CDR3aa: CASSLLGGRTDTQYF
CDR3nt: TGCGCCAGCAGCTTGTTGGGGGGTCGCACAGATACGCAGTATTTT

v_gene: TRBV5-1
abundance: -
d_gene: TRBD2
j_gene: TRBJ2-3
CDR3aa: CASSETSGSADTQYF
CDR3nt: TGCGCCAGCAGCGAAACTAGCGGATCCGCAGATACGCAGTATTTT

v_gene: TRBV7-3
abundance: -
d_gene: TRBD1
j_gene: TRBJ2-3
CDR3aa: CASSYTGGSTDTQYF
CDR3nt: TGTGCCAGCAGCTACACAGGGGGAAGCACAGATACGCAGTATTTT

v_gene: TRBV2
abundance: -
d_gene: -
j_gene: TRBJ2-7
CDR3aa: CASLLGAPYLYEQYF
CDR3nt: TGTGCCAGCCTCCTTGGGGCACCCTACCTCTACGAGCAGTACTTC

v_gene: TRBV30
abundance: -
d_gene: -
j_gene: TRBJ1-5
CDR3aa: CAWSDVGEVWSNQPQHF
CDR3nt: TGTGCCTGGAGTGACGTCGGCGAGGTTTGGAGCAATCAGCCCCAGCATTTT

v_gene: TRBV18
abundance: few
d_gene: -
j_gene: TRBJ2-1
CDR3aa: CASSPPNSQGTSNNEQFF
CDR3nt: TGTGCCAGCTCACCACCCAATTCGCAGGGAACCTCCAACAATGAGCAGTTCTTC

v_gene: TRBV7-2
abundance: -
d_gene: -
j_gene: TRBJ2-1
CDR3aa: CASSLATSRHSYNEQFF
CDR3nt: TGTGCCAGCAGCTTAGCGACGTCGAGGCACTCCTACAATGAGCAGTTCTTC

v_gene: TRBV7-2
abundance: -
d_gene: TRBD1
j_gene: TRBJ1-5
CDR3aa: CASSSQGGSREPQHF
CDR3nt: TGTGCCAGCAGCTCACAGGGGGGTTCTAGGGAGCCCCAGCATTTT

v_gene: TRBV15
abundance: -
d_gene: TRBD1
j_gene: TRBJ2-7
CDR3aa: CATSRDPGQGIEQYF
CDR3nt: TGTGCCACCAGCAGAGATCCGGGACAGGGAATCGAGCAGTACTTC

v_gene: TRBV11-1
abundance: -
d_gene: TRBD1
j_gene: TRBJ1-2
CDR3aa: CASSDRGDYGYTF
CDR3nt: TGTGCCAGCAGCGACAGGGGGGACTATGGCTACACCTTC

v_gene: TRBV2
abundance: -
d_gene: -
j_gene: TRBJ2-2
CDR3aa: CASSETGSPGELFF
CDR3nt: TGTGCCAGCAGTGAAACCGGGTCGCCCGGGGAGCTGTTTTTT

v_gene: TRBV6-5
abundance: -
d_gene: -
j_gene: TRBJ2-3
CDR3aa: CASSYDGTSTDTQYF
CDR3nt: TGTGCCAGCAGTTACGACGGGACTAGCACAGATACGCAGTATTTT

v_gene: TRBV6-1
abundance: -
d_gene: -
j_gene: TRBJ2-7
CDR3aa: CACQGFTYEQYF
CDR3nt: TGTGCCTGCCAGGGGTTCACCTACGAGCAGTACTTC

v_gene: TRBV6-5
abundance: -
d_gene: TRBD1
j_gene: TRBJ1-5
CDR3aa: CASSLLTGTFNQPQHF
CDR3nt: TGTGCCAGCAGTTTGTTGACAGGGACCTTCAATCAGCCCCAGCATTTT

v_gene: TRBV7-9
abundance: few
d_gene: TRBD2
j_gene: TRBJ2-3
CDR3aa: CASSSRLGGSTDTQYF
CDR3nt: TGTGCCAGCAGCTCCCGACTCGGGGGGAGCACAGATACGCAGTATTTT

v_gene: TRBV2
abundance: few
d_gene: TRBD1
j_gene: TRBJ2-2
CDR3aa: CASSGTGGYTGELFF
CDR3nt: TGTGCCAGCAGTGGGACAGGGGGCTATACCGGGGAGCTGTTTTTT

v_gene: TRBV29-1
abundance: -
d_gene: -
j_gene: TRBJ2-7
CDR3aa: CSALGGPGSDEQYF
CDR3nt: TGCAGCGCTCTCGGGGGGCCAGGTAGCGACGAGCAGTACTTC

v_gene: TRBV19
abundance: -
d_gene: TRBD2
j_gene: TRBJ2-3
CDR3aa: CASSTWTSGNTGTQYF
CDR3nt: TGTGCCAGTAGTACCTGGACTAGCGGGAACACAGGTACGCAGTATTTT

v_gene: TRBV5-6
abundance: -
d_gene: TRBD2
j_gene: TRBJ2-5
CDR3aa: CASSTGLAVQETQYF
CDR3nt: TGTGCCAGCAGTACGGGACTAGCGGTGCAAGAGACCCAGTACTTC

v_gene: TRBV25-1
abundance: -
d_gene: -
j_gene: TRBJ1-2
CDR3aa: CASSELGGSGYGYTF
CDR3nt: TGTGCCAGCAGTGAATTGGGGGGGTCTGGCTATGGCTACACCTTC

v_gene: TRBV7-9
abundance: -
d_gene: -
j_gene: TRBJ1-1
CDR3aa: CASSGATRDGTEAFF
CDR3nt: TGTGCCAGCAGCGGAGCAACGCGGGACGGCACTGAAGCTTTCTTT

v_gene: TRBV28
abundance: -
d_gene: -
j_gene: TRBJ1-4
CDR3aa: CASTSGGLDEKLFF
CDR3nt: TGTGCCAGCACCAGCGGCGGGCTTGATGAAAAACTGTTTTTT

v_gene: TRBV28
abundance: -
d_gene: -
j_gene: TRBJ2-2
CDR3aa: CASSLTSHIFTGELFF
CDR3nt: TGTGCCAGCAGTTTAACTAGTCATATCTTCACCGGGGAGCTGTTTTTT

v_gene: TRBV4-3
abundance: -
d_gene: -
j_gene: TRBJ2-2
CDR3aa: CASSQRGEGAGELFF
CDR3nt: TGCGCCAGCAGCCAAAGGGGGGAGGGCGCCGGGGAGCTGTTTTTT

v_gene: TRBV19
abundance: -
d_gene: -
j_gene: TRBJ2-7
CDR3aa: CASSLQGQEQYF
CDR3nt: TGTGCCAGTAGTCTACAGGGTCAAGAGCAGTACTTC

v_gene: TRBV6-1
abundance: -
d_gene: -
j_gene: TRBJ1-1
CDR3aa: CASSEIGGGPRGNTEAFF
CDR3nt: TGTGCCAGCAGCGAAATAGGAGGCGGCCCCAGGGGGAACACTGAAGCTTTCTTT

v_gene: TRBV14
abundance: -
d_gene: -
j_gene: TRBJ1-1
CDR3aa: CASSQGANTEAFF
CDR3nt: TGTGCCAGCAGCCAAGGGGCGAACACTGAAGCTTTCTTT

v_gene: TRBV4-2
abundance: -
d_gene: -
j_gene: TRBJ2-1
CDR3aa: CASSQVAGTVNNEQFF
CDR3nt: TGTGCCAGCAGCCAAGTCGCGGGAACGGTGAACAATGAGCAGTTCTTC

v_gene: TRBV19
abundance: -
d_gene: -
j_gene: TRBJ2-5
CDR3aa: CASSIGGGHQTQYF
CDR3nt: TGTGCCAGTAGTATAGGGGGGGGACATCAGACCCAGTACTTC